This is a list of T cell receptor beta chains from one sample in a study of blood T cell repertoires in COVID-19. TCRdb keeps only in-frame clones here, not all; method: immunoSEQ multiplex PCR. This repertoire shows around 150,000 clones, approximately 82% found once; its top ten account for 20% to 25%. Sequenced input: peripheral blood. The receptor source for this set is a woman at least 80 years old with acute or convalescent COVID-19. CDR3s leave out the opening cysteine and the closing phenylalanine or tryptophan.

cdr3_length,j_call,v_call,cdr3_aa
11,TRBJ1-1,TRBV12-3/TRBV12-4,ASSLGQGAEAF
9,TRBJ2-3,TRBV20-1,SFVSTDTQY
13,TRBJ2-1,TRBV18,ASSPSGTGGDEQF
15,TRBJ2-6,TRBV5-1,ASSLQGIKTGANVLT
12,TRBJ2-1,TRBV6-1,ASSDTGLANEQF
14,TRBJ1-2,TRBV7-8,ASSPPEGSFIYGYT
11,TRBJ2-5,TRBV12-3/TRBV12-4,ASSLAGTETQY
10,TRBJ1-1,TRBV5-4,ASSLVQGRAF
12,TRBJ2-2,TRBV18,ASSPRTEAGELF
10,TRBJ2-7,TRBV7-2,ASSRGQYEQY
12,TRBJ1-1,TRBV5-1,ASSLGAGGTEAF
12,TRBJ1-6,TRBV20-1,SASIRGPNSPLH
12,TRBJ2-1,TRBV11-2,ASSMERESNEQF
13,TRBJ2-1,TRBV4-3,ASSRLLAGVNEQF
14,TRBJ1-1,TRBV6-4,ASSRQGAPMNTEAF
13,TRBJ1-2,TRBV7-2,ASSFRGPGDYGYT
12,TRBJ2-5,TRBV6-5,ASSSRGLEETQY
14,TRBJ1-3,TRBV21-1,ASSLRTRAGSYTIY
12,TRBJ1-3,TRBV10-3,AISGGSSGNTIY
12,TRBJ1-3,TRBV5-1,ASGAQGGENTIY
11,TRBJ2-5,TRBV5-1,ASSSNNQETQY
13,TRBJ1-2,TRBV19,AAAPTGTGVYGYT
13,TRBJ2-5,TRBV9,ASSPRPGGGETQY
13,TRBJ2-7,TRBV11-2,ASSLEGGGTYEQY
11,TRBJ1-1,TRBV5-6,ASSPSTGTEAF
14,TRBJ2-1,TRBV11-2,ASSLVFGGSRNEQF
13,TRBJ1-4,TRBV11-2,ASSRGQVYNEKLF
13,TRBJ2-5,TRBV27,ASRPTDRGRETQY
12,TRBJ1-5,TRBV6-6,ASSPDRGWQPQH
10,TRBJ2-3,TRBV6-6,ASGLRADTQY
14,TRBJ1-6,TRBV2,ASSEAGGSYNSPLH